Included here is one T cell receptor beta chain sequence, with context. Germline V gives CDR1 MNHEY, CDR2 SVGAGI. This CDR3 is built from 14 residues. The V gene lost 6 bases and the J gene lost 3 bases, with 15 bases spanning the gap. Study processing details: How many nucleated cells were present was estimated from reference gene primer amplification. Sequencing was performed with immunoSEQ multiplex PCR; in TCRdb, only in-frame clones are kept and a portion is missing. Clone size and V and J calls were adopted from that table, with D and trimming inferred from the DNA. Of about 48,000 clones detected, roughly 85% appear once; the ten largest clones hold 15% to 18%. This specimen comes from a study of blood T cell repertoires in COVID-19. Background on the study: The analysed material was cDNA or gDNA that came from T cells, B-cell-depleted T cells, or PBMCs.

This clonotype originated in a human donor in a cohort sampled during active COVID-19. The donor label of this sample is uncertain. The chain recombines TRBV6-5 with TRBJ2-7; possibly TRBD1 for D (5 bases). The sample consisted of peripheral blood. The CDR3 sequence is CASSLMGQYYEQYF. Here the CDR3 DNA reads TGTGCCAGCAGCCTGATGGGGCAGTACTACGAGCAGTACTTC.